This TCR beta chain is drawn from a study of control samples from healthy donors and cancer patients. Trimming took 4 bases from V and 4 from J; bases not matched to a gene: 13. The CDR3 is 18 amino acids. Germline loops: CDR1 KGHDR, CDR2 SFDVKD. This table comes from immunoSEQ multiplex PCR, and its TCRdb copy is limited to in-frame clones, with some not included. In the table there are 90,000 to 110,000 clones, about 83% of which are singletons. What was sequenced was blood. The V call is TRBV24-1, the J call TRBJ2-7; the match to TRBD1 covers 12 bases. This receptor was obtained from a woman aged 50 to 60 in good health. This chain's CDR3 is CATSDPLAPGQGAYEQYF. The CDR3 nucleotides are TGTGCCACCAGTGACCCACTCGCACCGGGACAGGGGGCTTACGAGCAGTACTTC.